The 22 T cell receptor beta chains below all came from one sample that was sequenced in a study of blood T cell repertoires in COVID-19. TCRdb's table, derived via immunoSEQ multiplex PCR, lists solely in-frame clones and lacks some. The sample holds 100,000 to 150,000 clones, around 83% seen once. The specimen sequenced was peripheral blood. Every receptor here comes from a woman aged 80 or over with COVID-19, enrolled during active disease.

Only one count was recorded for this clone. The chain has TRBV5-4 and TRBJ2-7; D is possibly TRBD2 (5 bases). Trimming pared 3 bases from V and 6 bases from J, leaving 10 bases between. Looked up from germline, CDR1 is SGHNT and CDR2 is YYREEE (reference sequence). The CDR3 consists of 12 residues. DNA for the CDR3: TGTGCCAGCAGCTGGGTAGAGGGCGAGCAGTACTTC. The encoded protein is CASSWVEGEQYF.

The J gene is TRBJ2-7, the V gene TRBV10-3; D not certain. CDR3 size: 15 residues. Trimming took off 0 bases at V and 4 bases at J, with 13 bases between the two ends. In germline, CDR1 is ENHRY, CDR2 SYGVKD. The CDR3 protein is CAISESPTETYEQYF. The DNA of the CDR3 is TGTGCCATCAGTGAGTCGCCAACAGAAACATACGAGCAGTACTTC.

CDR3 coding DNA: TGTGCCACCAGTCCAGACAGGGGGAATCAGCCCCAGCATTTT. This encodes CATSPDRGNQPQHF. This sequence joins TRBV24-1 and TRBJ1-5; TRBD1 aligns across 9 bases. Germline CDR1 KGHDR, CDR2 SFDVKD. This CDR3 contains 14 residues. V shed 6 bases, J shed 4 bases, and the junction held 3 bases outside the gene matches.

The chain has TRBV3-1 (or the pseudogene TRBV3-2) and TRBJ2-1; D perhaps matches TRBD1 (6 bases). CDR1 is LGHDT, CDR2 YNNKEL, per germline (reference sequence). Trimming took off 1 base at V and 4 bases at J, with 11 bases between the two ends. This CDR3 is 15 amino acids long. CDR3 sequence (DNA): TGTGCCAGCAGCCAAGGCAGGGGCCCTTACAATGAGCAGTTCTTC. Protein product: CASSQGRGPYNEQFF.

A few counts support this clone. This sequence joins TRBV27 and TRBJ2-3, with 8 bases aligning to TRBD1. The CDR3 runs to 15 residues. CDR1 is MNHEY and CDR2 is SMNVEV in the germline V gene (reference sequence). Losses at the gene ends were 0 bases for V and 5 bases for J; bases not matched to a gene: 4. The CDR3 DNA sequence: TGTGCCAGCAGTTTATCAGGACAGGGTGGAGATACGCAGTATTTT. Amino acid sequence: CASSLSGQGGDTQYF.

The chain recombines TRBV5-5 with TRBJ1-1; D uncertain. The germline V gene has CDR1 SGHKS and CDR2 YYEKEE (reference sequence). V lost 0 bases, J lost 0 bases, and 6 bases lay in between. This CDR3 has 14 residues. CDR3: CASSLEQMNTEAFF. The CDR3 DNA follows: TGTGCCAGCAGCTTGGAACAGATGAACACTGAAGCTTTCTTT.

The gene calls are TRBV5-1 and TRBJ2-5; D not resolved. The CDR3 has 15 amino acids. CDR1 is SGHRS, CDR2 YFSETQ, per germline. Trimming took off 0 bases at V and 6 bases at J, with 15 bases between the two ends. CDR3 in amino acids: CASSLVAQASKTQYF. For the CDR3, the DNA is TGCGCCAGCAGCTTGGTTGCTCAGGCATCGAAGACCCAGTACTTC.

The J gene is TRBJ2-1, the V gene TRBV7-2; perhaps TRBD1 as D (6 bases). V lost 6 bases and J lost 8, with 23 bases in between. Germline CDR1 and CDR2: SGHTA and FQGNSA. The CDR3 sequence is 16 residues long. The CDR3 DNA reads TGTGCCAGCAGAGCAGGGGTAGGGCCAGGGAGTGATGAGCAGTTCTTC. It translates to CASRAGVGPGSDEQFF.

This sequence joins TRBV28 and TRBJ2-1, with TRBD1 matching 7 bases. Trimming took 2 bases from V and 10 from J; bases not matched to a gene: 11. The CDR3 spans 15 residues. Germline CDR1 MDHEN, CDR2 SYDVKM. CDR3 coding DNA: TGTGCCAGCAGTTTAGGCAGGGGGAGACAAGTGGAGCAGTTCTTC. Its translation: CASSLGRGRQVEQFF.

The chain joins TRBV11-1 to TRBJ2-1; 10 positions agree with TRBD2. This CDR3 comprises 15 residues. V dropped 2 bases and J dropped 5; count of bases not matched to a gene: 3. In germline, CDR1 is SGHAT, CDR2 FQDESV (reference sequence). CDR3 DNA sequence: TGTGCCAGCAGCTTATCTACTAGCGGGGACAATGAGCAGTTCTTC. Translation gives CASSLSTSGDNEQFF.

The chain is built from TRBV6-2 or TRBV6-3 and TRBJ2-3; D gene unclear. The CDR3 is 13 amino acids. From germline, CDR1 is MNHEY and CDR2 SVGEGT. V lost 5 bases to trimming and J lost 4 bases, with 10 bases between them. The CDR3 sequence: CASSLLSSDTQYF. The CDR3 DNA sequence: TGTGCCAGCAGTCTACTTTCGTCAGATACGCAGTATTTT.

The rearrangement uses TRBV25-1 and TRBJ1-6; 7 bases agree with TRBD1. Germline V gene sequence: CDR1 MGHDK, CDR2 SYGVNS. Losses at the gene ends were 2 bases for V and 6 bases for J; bases not matched to a gene: 4. The CDR3 loop spans 15 amino acids. In DNA, the CDR3 is TGTGCCAGCAGTGAAAGTCACAGGGGTAATTCACCCCTCCACTTT. This gives the protein CASSESHRGNSPLHF.

The chain joins TRBV27 to TRBJ2-1, with TRBD2 identical over 8 bases. V dropped 4 bases and J dropped 4; count of bases not matched to a gene: 6. This CDR3 comprises 15 residues. Germline CDR1 is MNHEY and CDR2 is SMNVEV (reference sequence). The CDR3 reads CASSSQREIYNEQFF. CDR3 nucleotides: TGTGCCAGCAGTTCCCAGCGGGAGATATACAATGAGCAGTTCTTC.

The V and J genes are TRBV19 and TRBJ1-1; TRBD1 matches at 8 bases. In germline, CDR1 is LNHDA, CDR2 SQIVND (reference sequence). The V and J ends lost 4 bases and 5 bases, in that order; junction bases with no gene match: 3. This CDR3 contains 13 residues. The CDR3 spells CASSTTGGTEAFF. CDR3 nucleotides: TGTGCCAGTAGTACAACAGGGGGGACTGAAGCTTTCTTT.

This chain uses TRBV6-5 with TRBJ1-5, with D maybe TRBD1 (6 bases). The CDR3 is 14 amino acids. Germline V gene data show CDR1 as MNHEY and CDR2 as SVGAGI. V lost 7 bases to trimming and J lost 4 bases, with 14 bases between them. CDR3 sequence reads: CASIKGDRNQPQHF. For the CDR3, the DNA is TGTGCCAGCATTAAGGGGGACCGTAATCAGCCCCAGCATTTT.

This chain links TRBV4-3 with TRBJ2-3; TRBD2 is a possible D gene (6 bases). Per the germline V gene, CDR1 is LGHNA and CDR2 is YSLEER. Trimming took off 0 bases at V and 6 bases at J, with 13 bases between the two ends. The CDR3 consists of 15 residues. The CDR3 coding sequence is TGCGCCAGCAGCCAAGATCTAATTGGGGGGGATACGCAGTATTTT. Translating gives CASSQDLIGGDTQYF.

This clone has a handful of counts. This CDR3 is also generated by other DNA sequences in the sample. V and J are TRBV24-1 and TRBJ1-1, with D perhaps matching TRBD1 (5 bases). V shed 7 bases and J shed 5 bases, with 13 bases lying between them. The V gene's germline CDR1 is KGHDR and CDR2 SFDVKD. The CDR3 has 13 residues. CDR3 in DNA: TGTGCCACCAGAGAAAGGGGTGGGACTGAAGCTTTCTTT. Amino acid sequence: CATRERGGTEAFF.

V is TRBV19 and J is TRBJ1-2, with 8 nucleotides matching TRBD1. The CDR3 extends over 13 amino acids. Per the germline V gene, CDR1 is LNHDA and CDR2 is SQIVND (reference sequence). The trim removed 5 bases at V and 6 bases at J, leaving 5 bases unmatched. The CDR3 nucleotides read TGTGCCAGTAGTCCCAGGGGGCGGAATGGCTACACCTTC. Amino acids: CASSPRGRNGYTF.

The V call is TRBV18, the J call TRBJ1-2; tentative D call: TRBD1 (6 bases). V was trimmed by 0 bases and J by 4 bases, leaving 9 bases between them. Germline CDR1 KGHSH, CDR2 LQKENI. CDR3 length: 14 residues. CDR3 sequence (DNA): TGTGCCAGCTCACCACCGGACAGTCGCTATGGCTACACCTTC. Translation: CASSPPDSRYGYTF.

The rearrangement joins TRBV5-3 to TRBJ1-6, with TRBD1 as a possible D gene (5 bases). TRBV5-3 is sorted into the ORF group, with uncertain function. V was clipped by 0 bases and J by 7 bases, with 8 bases between them. The CDR3 is 14 residues long. CDR3 coding DNA: TGTGCCAGAAGCTTGGGGCAGGGAAATTCACCCCTCCACTTT. Translation gives CARSLGQGNSPLHF.

The chain carries TRBV27 and TRBJ1-2; the D gene is possibly TRBD1 (6 bases). V lost 2 bases and J 8 bases, leaving 15 bases between the germline ends. This CDR3 is built from 14 residues. Germline-derived CDR1 and CDR2 are MNHEY and SMNVEV (reference sequence). CDR3 sequence reads: CASSLGTGREGYTF. In DNA form, the CDR3 reads TGTGCCAGCAGTTTAGGTACAGGGCGGGAGGGCTACACCTTC.

The V gene is TRBV6-1, the J gene TRBJ1-1; 8 bases line up with TRBD1. The length of the CDR3 is 18 residues. From germline, CDR1 is MNHNS and CDR2 SASEGT. V shed 3 bases, J shed 4 bases, and the junction held 16 bases outside the gene matches. The CDR3 reads CASSEGQGARVVFTEAFF. The CDR3 nucleotides read TGTGCCAGCAGTGAGGGGCAGGGGGCCCGGGTGGTCTTCACTGAAGCTTTCTTT.